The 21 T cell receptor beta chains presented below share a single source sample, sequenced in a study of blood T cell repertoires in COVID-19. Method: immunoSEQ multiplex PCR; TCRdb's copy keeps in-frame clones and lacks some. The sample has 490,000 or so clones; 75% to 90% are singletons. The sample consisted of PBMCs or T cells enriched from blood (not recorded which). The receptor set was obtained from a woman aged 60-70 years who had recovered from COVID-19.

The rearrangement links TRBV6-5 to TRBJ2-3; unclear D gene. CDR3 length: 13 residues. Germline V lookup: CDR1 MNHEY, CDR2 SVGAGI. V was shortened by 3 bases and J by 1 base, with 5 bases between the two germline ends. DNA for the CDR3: TGTGCCAGCAGTTATCGCGGCACAGATACGCAGTATTTT. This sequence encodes CASSYRGTDTQYF.

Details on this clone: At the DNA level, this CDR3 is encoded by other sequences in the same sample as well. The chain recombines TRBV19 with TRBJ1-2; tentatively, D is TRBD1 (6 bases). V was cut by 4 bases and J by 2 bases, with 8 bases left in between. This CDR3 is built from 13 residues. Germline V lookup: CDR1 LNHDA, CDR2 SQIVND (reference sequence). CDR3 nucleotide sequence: TGTGCCAGTAGTACGACAGGAAACTATGGCTACACCTTC. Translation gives CASSTTGNYGYTF.

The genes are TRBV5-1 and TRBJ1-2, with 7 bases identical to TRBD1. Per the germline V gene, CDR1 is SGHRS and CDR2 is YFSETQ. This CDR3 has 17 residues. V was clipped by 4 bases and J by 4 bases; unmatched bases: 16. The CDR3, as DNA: TGCGCCAGCAGCCTGGGGGCAGGGGGGAAGGGAACCTATGGCTACACCTTC. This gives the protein CASSLGAGGKGTYGYTF.

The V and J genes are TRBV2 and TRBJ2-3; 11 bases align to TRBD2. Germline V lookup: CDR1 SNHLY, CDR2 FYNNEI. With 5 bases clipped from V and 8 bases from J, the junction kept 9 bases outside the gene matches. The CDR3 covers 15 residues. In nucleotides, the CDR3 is TGTGCCAGCAGTTTTAGCGGGGGGGCCTTGGGTACGCAGTATTTT. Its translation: CASSFSGGALGTQYF. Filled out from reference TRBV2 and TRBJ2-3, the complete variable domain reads EPEVTQTPSHQVTQMGQEVILRCVPISNHLYFYWYRQILGQKVEFLVSFYNNEISEKSEIFDDQFSVERPDGSNFTLKIRSTKLEDSAMYFCASSFSGGALGTQYFGPGTRLTVL.

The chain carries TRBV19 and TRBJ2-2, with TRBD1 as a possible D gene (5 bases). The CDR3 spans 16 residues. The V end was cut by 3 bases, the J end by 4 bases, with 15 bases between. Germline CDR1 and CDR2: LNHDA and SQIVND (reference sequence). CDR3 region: CASSMFTGFVTGELFF. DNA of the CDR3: TGTGCCAGTAGTATGTTCACAGGCTTCGTCACCGGGGAGCTGTTTTTT.

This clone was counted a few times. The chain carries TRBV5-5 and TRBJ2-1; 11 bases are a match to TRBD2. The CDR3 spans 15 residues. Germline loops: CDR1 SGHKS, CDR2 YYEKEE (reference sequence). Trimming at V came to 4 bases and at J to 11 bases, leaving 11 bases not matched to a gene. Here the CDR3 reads CASSPTSGTYRQQFF. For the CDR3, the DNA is TGTGCCAGCAGCCCGACTAGCGGGACCTACCGGCAGCAGTTCTTC.

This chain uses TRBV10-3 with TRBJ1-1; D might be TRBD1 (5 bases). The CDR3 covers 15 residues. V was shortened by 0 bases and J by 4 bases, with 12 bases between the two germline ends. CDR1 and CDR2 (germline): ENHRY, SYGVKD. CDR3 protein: CAISESGGGGTEAFF. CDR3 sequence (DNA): TGTGCCATCAGTGAGTCTGGGGGGGGAGGCACTGAAGCTTTCTTT.

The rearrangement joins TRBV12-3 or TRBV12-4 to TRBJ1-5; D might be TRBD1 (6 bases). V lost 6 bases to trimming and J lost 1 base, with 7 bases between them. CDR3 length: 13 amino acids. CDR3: CASSQGSNQPQHF. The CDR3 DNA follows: TGTGCCAGCAGCCAGGGGAGCAATCAGCCCCAGCATTTT.

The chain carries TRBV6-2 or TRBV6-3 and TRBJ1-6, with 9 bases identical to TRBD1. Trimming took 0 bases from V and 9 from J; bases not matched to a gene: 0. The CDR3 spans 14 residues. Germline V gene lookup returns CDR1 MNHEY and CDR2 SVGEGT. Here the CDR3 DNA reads TGTGCCAGCAGTTACTCGGACAGGGGTTCACCCCTCCACTTT. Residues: CASSYSDRGSPLHF.

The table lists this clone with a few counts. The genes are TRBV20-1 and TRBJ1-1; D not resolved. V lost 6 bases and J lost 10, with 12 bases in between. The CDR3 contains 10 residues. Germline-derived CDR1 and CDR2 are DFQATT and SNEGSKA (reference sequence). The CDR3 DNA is TGCAGTGCCCCCGGAGGGAGAGCTTTCTTT. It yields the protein CSAPGGRAFF.

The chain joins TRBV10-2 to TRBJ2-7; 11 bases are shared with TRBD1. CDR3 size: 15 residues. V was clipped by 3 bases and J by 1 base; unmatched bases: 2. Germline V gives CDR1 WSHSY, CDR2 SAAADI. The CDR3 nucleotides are TGCGCCAGCAGTGAAGGGACAGGGGGTTCCTACGAGCAGTACGTC. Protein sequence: CASSEGTGGSYEQYV.

In DNA form, the CDR3 reads TGTGCCAGCAGTAACCGAGGACAGGGGATTGAAAAACTGTTTTTT. As protein: CASSNRGQGIEKLFF. The rearrangement links TRBV2 to TRBJ1-4; 9 nucleotides agree with TRBD1. The CDR3 runs to 15 residues. The V gene end was trimmed by 5 bases and the J gene end by 7 bases; junction bases not matched to a gene: 8. Germline loops: CDR1 SNHLY, CDR2 FYNNEI.

The CDR3: CASSLVASETGELFF. In DNA form, the CDR3 reads TGCGCCAGCAGCTTGGTAGCCTCGGAGACCGGGGAGCTGTTTTTT. The V gene is TRBV5-1, the J gene TRBJ2-2; D ambiguous. This CDR3 comprises 15 residues. CDR1 and CDR2 (germline): SGHRS, YFSETQ. The V end lost 0 bases, the J end lost 5 bases, and 11 bases lay between the germline ends.

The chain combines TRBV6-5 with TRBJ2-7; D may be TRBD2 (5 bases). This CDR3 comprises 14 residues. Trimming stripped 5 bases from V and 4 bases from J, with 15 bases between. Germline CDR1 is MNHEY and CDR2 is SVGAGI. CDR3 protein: CASSLLFGGYEQYF. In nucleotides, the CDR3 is TGTGCCAGCAGTCTCTTGTTTGGCGGGTACGAGCAGTACTTC.

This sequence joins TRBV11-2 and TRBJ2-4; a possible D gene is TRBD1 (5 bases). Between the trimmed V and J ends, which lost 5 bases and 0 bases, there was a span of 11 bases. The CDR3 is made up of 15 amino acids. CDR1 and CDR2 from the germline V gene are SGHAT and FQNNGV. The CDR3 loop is CASSTRQIAKNIQYF. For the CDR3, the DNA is TGTGCCAGCAGCACCCGACAGATAGCCAAAAACATTCAGTACTTC.

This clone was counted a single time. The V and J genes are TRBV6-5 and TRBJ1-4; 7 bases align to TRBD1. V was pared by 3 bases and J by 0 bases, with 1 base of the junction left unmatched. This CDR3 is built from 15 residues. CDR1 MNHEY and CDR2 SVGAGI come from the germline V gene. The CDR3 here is CASSYTGATNEKLFF. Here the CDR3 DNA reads TGTGCCAGCAGTTATACAGGGGCAACTAATGAAAAACTGTTTTTT.

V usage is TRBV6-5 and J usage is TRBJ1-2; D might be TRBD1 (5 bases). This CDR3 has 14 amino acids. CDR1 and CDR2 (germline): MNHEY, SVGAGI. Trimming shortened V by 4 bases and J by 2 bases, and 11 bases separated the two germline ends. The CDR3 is CASSFSWGNYGYTF. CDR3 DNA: TGTGCCAGCAGTTTCTCGTGGGGCAACTATGGCTACACCTTC.

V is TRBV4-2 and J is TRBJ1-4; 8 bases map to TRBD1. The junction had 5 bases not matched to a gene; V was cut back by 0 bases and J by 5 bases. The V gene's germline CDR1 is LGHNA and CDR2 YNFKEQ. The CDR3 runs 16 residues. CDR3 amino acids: CASSQDRQGQNEKLFF. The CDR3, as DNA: TGTGCCAGCAGCCAAGACCGACAGGGGCAGAATGAAAAACTGTTTTTT.

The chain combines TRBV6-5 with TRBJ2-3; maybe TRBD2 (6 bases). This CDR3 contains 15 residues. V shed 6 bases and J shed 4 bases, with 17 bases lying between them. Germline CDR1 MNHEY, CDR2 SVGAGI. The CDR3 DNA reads TGTGCCAGCAGCCGAGCCCTCGGGAGATCAGATACGCAGTATTTT. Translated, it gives CASSRALGRSDTQYF.

In DNA form, the CDR3 reads TGTGCCAGCAGCTTAGAGGGACAGGGGTGGTATGGCTACACCTTC. Translation gives CASSLEGQGWYGYTF. The chain uses TRBV7-9 and TRBJ1-2; 10 nucleotides line up with TRBD1. The CDR3 spans 15 residues. Looked up from germline, CDR1 is SEHNR and CDR2 is FQNEAQ (reference sequence). Trimming at V came to 1 base and at J to 5 bases, leaving 4 bases not matched to a gene.

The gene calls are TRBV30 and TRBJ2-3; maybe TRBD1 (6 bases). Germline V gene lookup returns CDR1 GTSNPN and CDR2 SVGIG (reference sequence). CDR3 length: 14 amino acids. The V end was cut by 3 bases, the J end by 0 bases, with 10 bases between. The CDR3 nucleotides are TGTGCCTGGAGGCTAGGGGGTAGCACAGATACGCAGTATTTT. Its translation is CAWRLGGSTDTQYF.